The rows below give T cell receptor beta chains drawn from one sample of a study of Ad26.COV2.S vaccination and SARS-CoV-2 variants. Here immunoSEQ multiplex PCR was the method, and the copy in TCRdb shows in-frame clones only, minus some. The sample lists 360,000 or so clones, around 89% occurring once. The material was peripheral blood, obtained in a trial of Ad26.COV2.S vaccine versus placebo. These TCRs come from a person between 18 and 59 years old who received the Ad26.COV2.S COVID-19 vaccine or a placebo. Each CDR3 is given with its conserved first and last residue. D genes are given only for firm matches. Clone size is not always given. Where it is, it says once, few, many or a class for expanded clones.

clone size	V gene	D gene	J gene	CDR3 DNA	CDR3 protein
.	TRBV5-1	TRBD2	TRBJ2-1	TGCGCCAGCAGCTTGGCTAGCGGGACGCCTAATGAGCAGTTCTTC	CASSLASGTPNEQFF
once	TRBV19	.	TRBJ2-3	TGTGCCAGTAGTATATCAGGGTCAAGCACAGATACGCAGTATTTT	CASSISGSSTDTQYF
.	TRBV5-1	TRBD2	TRBJ2-1	TGCGCCAGCAGCTTGGGGGTGCTAGCGGGAGGTGGCGATGAGCAGTTCTTC	CASSLGVLAGGGDEQFF
.	TRBV4-1	.	TRBJ2-7	TGCGCCAGCAGCCAAGAATCAGAGGAATCAGTTGGCGGCGAGGTCTACGAGCAGTACTTC	CASSQESEESVGGEVYEQYF
.	TRBV7-2	.	TRBJ1-3	TGTGCCAGCAGCTTAGGCCGTAACACCATATATTTT	CASSLGRNTIYF
.	TRBV4-2	.	TRBJ1-2	TGTGCCAGCAGCCAAGACCGAAATACTAACTATGGCTACACCTTC	CASSQDRNTNYGYTF
.	TRBV30	.	TRBJ1-5	TGTGCCTGGAGTTTTCGCTCCGGGTCGAGCAATCAGCCCCAGCATTTT	CAWSFRSGSSNQPQHF
once	TRBV6-5	.	TRBJ2-7	TGTGCCAGCAGTTCAACAGGGCCGAACGGCGAGCAGTACTTC	CASSSTGPNGEQYF
.	TRBV2	TRBD1	TRBJ2-7	TGTGCCGGACAGGGGCCCTCCTACGAGCAGTACTTC	CAGQGPSYEQYF
.	TRBV5-1	TRBD2	TRBJ2-7	TGCGCCAGCAGCTTGGTGAGCGGCGGGAGATCCCTCGAGCAGTACTTC	CASSLVSGGRSLEQYF
.	TRBV7-2	.	TRBJ1-6	TGTGCCAGCAGCTTAAATGCTTATTCACCCCTCCACTTT	CASSLNAYSPLHF
few	TRBV9	.	TRBJ2-5	TGTGCCAGCAGCGTAGTGCCGCAAGAGACCCAGTACTTC	CASSVVPQETQYF
.	TRBV7-9	.	TRBJ2-1	TGTGCCAGCAGCTTAGGCAGGGACAATGAGCAGTTCTTC	CASSLGRDNEQFF
.	TRBV3-1/TRBV3-2	TRBD2	TRBJ2-3	TGTGCCAGCAGCCAAACTTTCCCGTCCGGACTAGCGGGAACAGATACGCAGTATTTT	CASSQTFPSGLAGTDTQYF
.	TRBV7-8	TRBD2	TRBJ2-1	TGTGCCAGCAGCCAACTAGCGGGAGCTTACAATGAGCAGTTCTTC	CASSQLAGAYNEQFF
.	TRBV6-2/TRBV6-3	.	TRBJ2-2	TGTGCCAGCAGTTACCTGGTAGGGGACCCCACCGGGGAGCTGTTTTTT	CASSYLVGDPTGELFF
.	TRBV15	.	TRBJ1-5	TGTGCCACCAGCAGCGACGGCCATCAGCCCCAGCATTTT	CATSSDGHQPQHF
.	TRBV9	TRBD2	TRBJ2-3	TGTGCCAGCAGCGAAGGACTAGCGGGAGGACTCACAGATACGCAGTATTTT	CASSEGLAGGLTDTQYF
.	TRBV6-5	.	TRBJ1-3	TGTGCCAGCAGTAGCGACCGATTCTCTGGAAACACCATATATTTT	CASSSDRFSGNTIYF
few	TRBV7-2	.	TRBJ1-1	TGTGCCAGCAGCCCGAGGGAAGGCGGGAACACTGAAGCTTTCTTT	CASSPREGGNTEAFF
.	TRBV19	.	TRBJ2-3	TGTGCCACCACGCCCGATTGGGCGGTGAACGCAGATACGCAGTATTTT	CATTPDWAVNADTQYF
.	TRBV18	.	TRBJ2-3	TGTGCCAGCTCACCATCAGGAGATACGCAGTATTTT	CASSPSGDTQYF
.	TRBV11-3	.	TRBJ2-5	TGTGCCAGCAGGTCCGACCCGAGGGGAGAGACCCAGTACTTC	CASRSDPRGETQYF
.	TRBV7-2	.	TRBJ2-1	TGTGCCAGCAGCTTAGACGGATCTCTATTTGCCGGGGGGCAGTTCTTC	CASSLDGSLFAGGQFF
.	TRBV14	TRBD2	TRBJ2-3	TGTGCCAGCAGCCAAGATTTCGGTAGCGGGAGGACGCAGTATTTT	CASSQDFGSGRTQYF
.	TRBV5-6	.	TRBJ2-1	TGTGCCAGCAGCCCCAGCTACGTCCCCGGGACAACCTACAATGAGCAGTTCTTC	CASSPSYVPGTTYNEQFF
.	TRBV25-1	TRBD2	TRBJ2-4	TGTGCCAGGCTGGCGGGGGTAGCCAAAAACATTCAGTACTTC	CARLAGVAKNIQYF
.	TRBV5-8	.	TRBJ2-3	TGTGCCAGCAGCTTGGGTGTAGGGAGCACAGATACGCAGTATTTT	CASSLGVGSTDTQYF
.	TRBV7-3	TRBD2	TRBJ2-1	TGTGCCAGCAGCCCCAACCCGGCTAGCGGATACAATGAGCAGTTCTTC	CASSPNPASGYNEQFF
few	TRBV7-9	TRBD1	TRBJ1-1	TGTGCCAGCAACAAGATCCCAGGGGGCAGGGACACTGAAGCTTTCTTT	CASNKIPGGRDTEAFF
.	TRBV6-5	TRBD1	TRBJ1-1	TGTGCCAGCAGTTTCCTCACCAGGGACAGGGGCGCTGAAGCTTTCTTT	CASSFLTRDRGAEAFF
.	TRBV3-1/TRBV3-2	.	TRBJ2-2	TGTGCCAGCACCGGAGGGGGGACCGGGGAGCTGTTTTTT	CASTGGGTGELFF
.	TRBV19	.	TRBJ2-7	TGTGCCAGTAGTATTGGGCCGGGACTCGAGCAGTACTTC	CASSIGPGLEQYF
.	TRBV5-4	.	TRBJ2-1	TGTGCCAGCAGCCGAACCAGACAGGGCGGGGATGAGCAGTTCTTC	CASSRTRQGGDEQFF
.	TRBV19	TRBD1	TRBJ2-1	TGTGCCAGTAGTATCGGGGACAGGGGGCTGGATGAGCAGTTCTTC	CASSIGDRGLDEQFF
.	TRBV30	TRBD1	TRBJ1-3	TGTGCCTGGAGTGTACCCTACAGGGGAGTTGGAAACACCATATATTTT	CAWSVPYRGVGNTIYF
.	TRBV19	TRBD1	TRBJ1-2	TGTGCCAGTAGAGCGGCCAGGGGGGACGGCTACACCTTC	CASRAARGDGYTF
.	TRBV6-5	TRBD2	TRBJ2-7	TGTGCCAGCAAGGTAGCGGGACCCTCCTACGAGCAGTACTTC	CASKVAGPSYEQYF
.	TRBV27	.	TRBJ2-1	TGTGCCAGCTCCCCGGGGGGACACCCCTCTAATGAGCAGTTCTTC	CASSPGGHPSNEQFF
.	TRBV28	.	TRBJ1-6	TGTGCCAGCACACTCCGGGGGGGCTCACCCCTCCACTTT	CASTLRGGSPLHF
.	TRBV28	TRBD2	TRBJ2-2	TGTGCCAGCAGTTTAGCACACGGGGGGACCGGGGAGCTGTTTTTT	CASSLAHGGTGELFF
.	TRBV9	.	TRBJ2-5	TGTGCCAGCAGCGCCTCATGGGAGACCCAGTACTTC	CASSASWETQYF
.	TRBV7-9	.	TRBJ1-4	TGTGCCAGCAGCTTGCGCCAGGGAGGGAATGAAAAACTGTTTTTT	CASSLRQGGNEKLFF
.	TRBV10-1	.	TRBJ2-1	TGCGCCAGCGGAACGTTGTCTTCCAATGAGCAGTTCTTC	CASGTLSSNEQFF
.	TRBV5-1	.	TRBJ2-1	TGCGCCAGCAGCATGGGACAGGGAGCAGCGGGAGTTCGGTTCTTC	CASSMGQGAAGVRFF
.	TRBV7-2	.	TRBJ1-6	TGTGCCAGCAGCCGTGCTGGGGACTCACCCCTCCACTTT	CASSRAGDSPLHF
.	TRBV19	TRBD1	TRBJ2-3	TGTGCCAGTAGTTTGGGACAGTCCACAGATACGCAGTATTTT	CASSLGQSTDTQYF
.	TRBV28	TRBD1	TRBJ1-5	TGTGCCAGCAGTTTCCAGGGACAGGGGGACAATCAGCCCCAGCATTTT	CASSFQGQGDNQPQHF
.	TRBV5-1	TRBD1	TRBJ1-1	TGCGCCAGCAGCTACGGACAGGGGGCAAGGAACACTGAAGCTTTCTTT	CASSYGQGARNTEAFF
.	TRBV28	TRBD1	TRBJ1-5	TGTGCCAGCAGTTTACGGACAGGGAGTTATAGCAATCAGCCCCAGCATTTT	CASSLRTGSYSNQPQHF
.	TRBV5-1	.	TRBJ1-1	TGCGCCAGCAGCTTGTCGGGAACAGCTGAAGCTTTCTTT	CASSLSGTAEAFF
.	TRBV7-6	.	TRBJ2-5	TGTGCCAGCAGCTTAGCGGGGCTCTTGGAGACCCAGTACTTC	CASSLAGLLETQYF